The 15 T cell receptor beta chains given below trace back to one sample, sequenced in a study of post-analysis software for immune sequencing data (dated by TCRdb to the mid-2010s). The investigation overall reported the following: Significantly higher frequencies in patients than in controls were found for roughly 5 TRBV segments, including TRBV5-6, TRBV5-1 and TRBV20-1.

These TCRs' antigens remain unknown. The library was made by PCR. This sample was sequenced with an Illumina HiSeq 2500. To reduce PCR and sequencing biases, unique molecular identifiers were incorporated into the TCR beta cDNA libraries. TCRdb took the public reads, trimmed them with fastp at Q25, ran MiXCR for clone calling and kept in-frame beta chains. Rows matching on CDR3 protein sequence are summarized as one entry with the most common DNA and genes. In all, the sample holds 400,000 to 500,000 distinct CDR3 sequences, and roughly 38% of those were seen once. 6% to 9% of the sample is held by the ten biggest clonotypes. The sequenced sample consisted of blood. The source is a girl aged 2 to 10 with multiple sclerosis.

The V call is TRBV29-1, the J call TRBJ1-3; D is unresolved. The CDR3 runs 12 residues. Trimming took 7 bases from V and 3 from J, leaving 10 bases between them. CDR1 is SQVTM and CDR2 is ANQGSEA in the germline V gene. The CDR3 DNA reads as TGCAGCGGTGCGTGGGGTGGAAACACCATATATTTT. Protein product: CSGAWGGNTIYF.

The rearrangement uses TRBV5-5 and TRBJ1-2; 7 bases match TRBD1. V was clipped by 5 bases and J by 3 bases; unmatched bases: 7. Looked up from germline, CDR1 is SGHKS and CDR2 is YYEKEE (reference sequence). This CDR3 spans 14 amino acids. The CDR3 reads CASRTEQGDYGYTF. As DNA, the CDR3 is TGTGCCAGCAGGACTGAGCAGGGGGACTATGGCTACACCTTC.

This clonotype turned up a few times. The chain has TRBV7-2 and TRBJ2-7, with D perhaps TRBD1 or TRBD2 (5 bases each). The germline V and J ends were trimmed by 1 base and 2 bases, with 12 bases remaining between them. This CDR3 has 15 residues. In germline, CDR1 is SGHTA, CDR2 FQGNSA. The CDR3, as DNA: TGTGCCAGCAGCTTAGGCACCCGAGGGGCCTACGAGCAGTACTTC. Protein: CASSLGTRGAYEQYF.

This chain uses TRBV20-1 with TRBJ2-7; a possible D gene is TRBD2 (6 bases). The end of the DNA aligns better with TRBJ2-5, so the J call may be wrong. The CDR3 spans 13 residues. Germline values: CDR1 DFQATT, CDR2 SNEGSKA (reference sequence). CDR3 nucleotides: TGCAGTGCGGAGAGTCGAGGAGGGGAGACCCAGTACTTC. This gives the protein CSAESRGGETQYF.

The chain joins TRBV7-9 to TRBJ1-5; unclear D gene. V lost 5 bases and J 4 bases, leaving 9 bases between the germline ends. CDR1 is SEHNR and CDR2 is FQNEAQ in the germline V gene (reference sequence). There are 13 residues in the CDR3. Here the CDR3 reads CASSASGNQPQHF. The DNA for the CDR3 is TGTGCCAGCAGCGCAAGTGGTAATCAGCCCCAGCATTTT. Together with reference TRBV7-9 and TRBJ1-5, the CDR3 gives the full variable domain: DTGVSQNPRHKITKRGQNVTFRCDPISEHNRLYWYRQTLGQGPEFLTYFQNEAQLEKSRLLSDRFSAERPKGSFSTLEIQRTEQGDSAMYLCASSASGNQPQHFGDGTRLSIL.

The CDR3 DNA reads TGTGCCAGCAGCTTACCACAGGCGATCTACAATGAGCAGTTCTTC. It specifies CASSLPQAIYNEQFF. The chain combines TRBV11-2 with TRBJ2-1; tentative D call: TRBD1 (5 bases). With 2 bases removed from V and 3 bases from J, the gap between germline ends came to 11 bases. This CDR3 is 15 amino acids long. Per germline, CDR1 SGHAT and CDR2 FQNNGV.

This clonotype was seen more than once but under ten times. The chain is built from TRBV29-1 and TRBJ2-3; 7 bases are a match to TRBD2. The trim removed 6 bases at V and 2 bases at J, leaving 11 bases unmatched. CDR3 length equals 15 residues. The germline CDR1 and CDR2 sequences are SQVTM and ANQGSEA. DNA of the CDR3: TGCAGCGTCTATGTCGCGGGGGACCACACAGATACGCAGTATTTT. Translated, it gives CSVYVAGDHTDTQYF.

V is TRBV5-5 and J is TRBJ2-3; D gene uncertain. The CDR3 runs to 12 residues. Germline CDR1 and CDR2: SGHKS and YYEKEE (reference sequence). Trimming took 1 base from V and 11 from J, leaving 11 bases between them. CDR3 sequence: CASSLTSAGQYF. CDR3 coding DNA: TGTGCCAGCAGCTTGACAAGCGCCGGGCAGTATTTT.

This clonotype appeared a few times. The chain recombines TRBV6-2 or TRBV6-3 with TRBJ1-2; D call uncertain. Germline V gene sequence: CDR1 MNHEY, CDR2 SVGEGT. Trimming pared 0 bases from V and 2 bases from J, leaving 13 bases between. This CDR3 has 16 amino acids. The DNA for the CDR3 is TGTGCCAGCAGTTACTCTCGGCAGGCTCTGAACTATGGCTACACCTTC. Translated, it gives CASSYSRQALNYGYTF.

The rearrangement links TRBV20-1 to TRBJ1-2, with 11 bases that match TRBD1. The junction had 4 bases not matched to a gene; V was cut back by 3 bases and J by 7 bases. The CDR3 length is 13 residues. Per the germline V gene, CDR1 is DFQATT and CDR2 is SNEGSKA (reference sequence). CDR3 protein: CSARDRGRVGYTF. CDR3 DNA sequence: TGCAGTGCTAGGGACAGGGGGCGCGTTGGCTACACCTTC.

The V and J genes are TRBV7-9 and TRBJ1-1; 10 bases map to TRBD1. The CDR3 totals 13 residues. CDR1 is SEHNR and CDR2 is FQNEAQ in the germline V gene (reference sequence). J lost 6 bases, V lost 6 bases, and 4 bases had no gene match. Written as DNA, the CDR3 is TGTGCCAGCAGGCGGACAGGGGGAGCTGAAGCTTTCTTT. Residues: CASRRTGGAEAFF.

There are a few counts of this clonotype. The rearrangement uses TRBV7-9 and TRBJ1-1; D is ambiguous. The ends were cut back, 0 bases at V and 1 base at J, with 12 bases in the middle. CDR3 size: 16 residues. Germline V gene sequence: CDR1 SEHNR, CDR2 FQNEAQ (reference sequence). The CDR3 DNA sequence: TGTGCCAGCAGCTTAGCGGCCCTGGCGGGGAACACTGAAGCTTTCTTT. Translated, it gives CASSLAALAGNTEAFF.

The chain carries TRBV7-2 and TRBJ2-5; D unresolved. Germline V gives CDR1 SGHTA, CDR2 FQGNSA. This CDR3 is 14 amino acids long. The V gene lost 4 bases and the J gene lost 2 bases, with 11 bases spanning the gap. CDR3: CASSWGSRQETQYF. DNA for the CDR3: TGTGCCAGCAGCTGGGGATCGCGGCAAGAGACCCAGTACTTC.

This clonotype was counted a few times. The chain employs TRBV20-1 and TRBJ2-1, with 11 bases that match TRBD2. CDR3 length: 17 amino acids. The trim removed 0 bases at V and 4 bases at J, leaving 8 bases unmatched. CDR1 and CDR2 (germline): DFQATT, SNEGSKA (reference sequence). The CDR3 sequence: CSARETLTSGTYNEQFF. The CDR3 DNA follows: TGCAGTGCTAGAGAAACTTTGACTAGCGGGACTTACAATGAGCAGTTCTTC.

This sequence joins TRBV27 and TRBJ2-7; no clear D. Gene TRBJ2-5 matches the end of the DNA better, so the J call may be wrong. Germline V gene lookup returns CDR1 MNHEY and CDR2 SMNVEV (reference sequence). The CDR3 is 13 amino acids. CDR3 protein: CASSPSQRETQYF. The CDR3 DNA reads as TGTGCCAGCAGCCCAAGCCAACGGGAGACCCAGTACTTC.